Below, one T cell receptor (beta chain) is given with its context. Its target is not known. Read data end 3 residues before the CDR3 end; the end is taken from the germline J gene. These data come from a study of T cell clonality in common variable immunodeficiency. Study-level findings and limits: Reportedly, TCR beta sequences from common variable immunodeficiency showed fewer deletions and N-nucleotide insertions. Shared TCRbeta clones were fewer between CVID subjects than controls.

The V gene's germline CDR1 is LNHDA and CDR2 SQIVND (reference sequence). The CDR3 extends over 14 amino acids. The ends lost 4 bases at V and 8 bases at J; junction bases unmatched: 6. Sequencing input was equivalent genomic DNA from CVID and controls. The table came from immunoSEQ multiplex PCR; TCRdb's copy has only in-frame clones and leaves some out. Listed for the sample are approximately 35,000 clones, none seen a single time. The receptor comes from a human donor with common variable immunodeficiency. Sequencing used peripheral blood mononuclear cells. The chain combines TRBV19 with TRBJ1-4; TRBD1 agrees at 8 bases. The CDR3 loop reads CASSNQGAKEKLFF. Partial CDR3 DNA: TGTGCCAGTAGTAATCAGGGGGCGAAAGAAAAA.